These 11 T cell receptor beta chains were all obtained from the same sample, sequenced in a study of blood T cell repertoires in COVID-19. Clones were read by immunoSEQ multiplex PCR, and TCRdb kept only the in-frame ones, dropping some. Among 300,000 to 500,000 clones listed, roughly 90% were seen once. Sequences were obtained from PBMCs or T cells enriched from blood (not recorded which). The receptors derive from a woman in her 30s with acute COVID-19.

The chain has TRBV5-1 and TRBJ2-5; TRBD2 might be the D (6 bases). V gave up 4 bases and J gave up 6 bases, with 19 bases separating them. The CDR3 loop spans 15 amino acids. CDR1 and CDR2 from the germline V gene are SGHRS and YFSETQ. CDR3 in DNA: TGCGCCAGCAGCCCGGAAACCCCCGGGGGAAAGACCCAGTACTTC. Its translation: CASSPETPGGKTQYF.

The rearrangement joins TRBV2 to TRBJ2-7; TRBD1 aligns across 9 bases. The CDR3 covers 16 residues. Germline-derived CDR1 and CDR2 are SNHLY and FYNNEI. J was trimmed by 3 bases and V by 6 bases; bases with no gene match: 12. In nucleotides, the CDR3 is TGTGCCAGCAGAGTTCCCCGGGACAGGGACAACTACGAGCAGTACTTC. It codes for CASRVPRDRDNYEQYF.

This chain joins TRBV7-2 and TRBJ2-7; tentative D call: TRBD2 (5 bases). The CDR3 runs to 14 residues. The germline V and J ends were trimmed by 0 bases and 4 bases, with 10 bases remaining between them. The germline V gene has CDR1 SGHTA and CDR2 FQGNSA. CDR3 in amino acids: CASSLAGLGYEQYF. CDR3 nucleotides: TGTGCCAGCAGCTTAGCAGGACTTGGTTACGAGCAGTACTTC.

This chain joins TRBV28 and TRBJ2-7; the match to TRBD1 covers 9 bases. V shed 5 bases and J 1 base; nucleotides not matched to a gene: 6. Germline loops: CDR1 MDHEN, CDR2 SYDVKM. This CDR3 spans 15 amino acids. The CDR3 region is CASSEQGAKSYEQYF. CDR3 bases: TGTGCCAGCAGTGAACAGGGGGCGAAATCCTACGAGCAGTACTTC.

V is TRBV12-3 or TRBV12-4 and J is TRBJ1-2; no clear D gene. Trimming stripped 3 bases from V and 6 bases from J, with 8 bases between. The CDR3 is 12 residues long. The CDR3 here is CASSLGSNGYTF. The CDR3 DNA sequence: TGTGCCAGCAGTTTGGGCTCAAATGGCTACACCTTC.

J is TRBJ1-1 and V is TRBV7-6; D is possibly TRBD1 (5 bases). The CDR3 is 15 residues long. The germline CDR1 and CDR2 sequences are SGHVS and FNYEAQ. Trimming took 5 bases from V and 4 from J, leaving 17 bases between them. CDR3 sequence: CASSSGAAGSTEAFF. The CDR3 DNA reads TGTGCCAGCAGCAGCGGGGCAGCCGGTAGCACTGAAGCTTTCTTT.

On this clone itself: The junction departs from germline at one end; a sequencing error may be responsible. The chain recombines TRBV5-5 with TRBJ2-1; 12 bases are a match to TRBD2. CDR3 size: 15 residues. The germline V gene encodes CDR1 SGHKS and CDR2 YYEKEE (reference sequence). The CDR3 loop is CASSLAASGGAEPFF. The CDR3 DNA sequence: TGTGCCAGCAGCTTGGCTGCTAGCGGGGGGGCTGAGCCGTTCTTC.

This clone has only one observation. At one of its ends the junction is not consistent with the germline gene, which may arise from a read error. The same CDR3 also results from other DNA sequences found in this sample. The chain combines TRBV27 with TRBJ1-6; D possibly corresponds to TRBD1 (6 bases). The CDR3 has 15 amino acids. CDR1 is MNHEY and CDR2 is SMNVEV in the germline V gene (reference sequence). The CDR3 sequence is CASSTQGRYNSPLHF. The CDR3 DNA is TGTGCCAGCAGTACGCAGGGGCGATATAATTCGCCCCTCCACTTT.

The chain couples TRBV9 to TRBJ2-2; 15 nucleotides line up with TRBD2. The CDR3 consists of 16 residues. The V gene's germline CDR1 is SGDLS and CDR2 YYNGEE. The junction had 3 bases not matched to a gene; V was cut back by 3 bases and J by 6 bases. The CDR3 loop is CASSAGLAGGAGELFF. CDR3 DNA sequence: TGTGCCAGCAGCGCGGGACTAGCGGGGGGTGCCGGGGAGCTGTTTTTT.

The chain combines TRBV18 with TRBJ1-1; possible D gene TRBD1, 5 bases. Germline CDR1 KGHSH, CDR2 LQKENI. Trimming removed 0 bases at V and 2 bases at J, with 7 bases between. The CDR3 loop spans 14 amino acids. The CDR3 loop reads CASSPPQGNTEAFF. CDR3 sequence (DNA): TGTGCCAGCTCACCACCGCAGGGCAACACTGAAGCTTTCTTT.

V gene TRBV6-5 combines with J gene TRBJ2-5, with D perhaps TRBD2 (6 bases). Germline V gene data show CDR1 as MNHEY and CDR2 as SVGAGI. This CDR3 is built from 14 residues. Deletions cut 5 bases from V and 4 bases from J, with 14 bases between. This CDR3 reads CASSPGLPPETQYF. CDR3 bases: TGTGCCAGCAGTCCGGGACTGCCCCCAGAGACCCAGTACTTC.